What follows are 16 T cell receptor beta chains derived from one specimen sequenced in a study of cytomegalovirus exposure and HLA in healthy donors (TCRdb year 2017). The library was built by means of the immunoSEQ multiplex PCR assay. The multiplex PCR relied on a mix of 60 forward primers for TCR Vbeta segments and 13 reverse primers for TCR Jbeta segments. Imported from immuneACCESS, the table was reduced by TCRdb to in-frame sequences with V and J called. These copies leave out some clones; in studies compared against another copy, an unresolved V gene accounts for under half, and the cause of the remainder is not known. The sample table contains roughly 140,000 clones; only one count was recorded for under 85% of them. The ten largest make up approximately 6.3% of the sample. What was sequenced was PBMCs. The source of these receptors is a woman aged 40 to 50 in good health and CMV-seropositive.

This clone showed up just once. The chain joins TRBV6-6 to TRBJ2-7; possible D gene TRBD2, 5 bases. This CDR3 is 13 amino acids long. Trimming cost V 0 bases and J 7 bases, with 10 bases left between them. CDR1 MNHNY and CDR2 SVGAGI come from the germline V gene (reference sequence). The CDR3 region is CASSYSDFREQYF. The CDR3 DNA is TGTGCCAGCAGTTACTCGGACTTCCGGGAGCAGTACTTC.

V is TRBV27 and J is TRBJ2-1; 7 nucleotides align to TRBD1. Germline CDR1 is MNHEY and CDR2 is SMNVEV (reference sequence). Trimming removed 5 bases from V and 11 bases from J; junction bases left unmatched: 9. The length of the CDR3 is 13 residues. The CDR3 here is CASSLTGVGKQFF. In DNA, the CDR3 is TGTGCCAGCAGTCTTACAGGGGTGGGTAAGCAGTTCTTC.

The genes are TRBV20-1 and TRBJ2-4; 8 nucleotides align to TRBD1. Germline CDR1 is DFQATT and CDR2 is SNEGSKA (reference sequence). The CDR3 consists of 11 residues. V shed 0 bases and J 16 bases; nucleotides not matched to a gene: 5. The CDR3, as DNA: TGCAGTGCTAGAGACGGACAGGGTTTTTACTTC. This codes for CSARDGQGFYF.

Here the CDR3 DNA reads TGCGCCAGCAGCTTGGCGACAGGGGGCTTTACCGGGGAGCTGTTTTTT. This codes for CASSLATGGFTGELFF. This rearrangement joins TRBV5-1 to TRBJ2-2; 10 bases align to TRBD1. J lost 5 bases, V lost 0 bases, and 4 bases had no gene match. The germline gives CDR1 SGHRS, CDR2 YFSETQ. The CDR3 is 16 residues long. The complete variable domain, with remaining parts taken from reference TRBV5-1 and TRBJ2-2, reads KAGVTQTPRYLIKTRGQQVTLSCSPISGHRSVSWYQQTPGQGLQFLFEYFSETQRNKGNFPGRFSGRQFSNSRSEMNVSTLELGDSALYLCASSLATGGFTGELFFGEGSRLTVL.

The chain is built from TRBV11-2 and TRBJ2-3, with 9 bases identical to TRBD2. CDR1 and CDR2 from the germline V gene are SGHAT and FQNNGV. The CDR3 length is 16 residues. The V gene end was trimmed by 0 bases and the J gene end by 4 bases; junction bases not matched to a gene: 5. This CDR3 reads CASSLDGSGSSDTQYF. For the CDR3, the DNA is TGTGCCAGCAGCTTAGATGGTAGCGGGAGTTCAGATACGCAGTATTTT.

This clone was seen once. The chain couples TRBV7-9 to TRBJ2-5; the D gene is possibly TRBD1 (6 bases). CDR1 and CDR2 (germline): SEHNR, FQNEAQ (reference sequence). V was cut by 1 base and J by 0 bases, with 12 bases left in between. CDR3 length: 16 amino acids. CDR3 coding DNA: TGTGCCAGCAGCTTAGTTGGGGACACCAACCAAGAGACCCAGTACTTC. Translating it yields CASSLVGDTNQETQYF.

This clone has only a few counts. This chain uses TRBV6-6 with TRBJ1-1, with a weak D call TRBD1 (6 bases). Looked up from germline, CDR1 is MNHNY and CDR2 is SVGAGI (reference sequence). V lost 6 bases, J lost 7 bases, and 18 bases lay in between. CDR3 length: 14 residues. The CDR3 DNA is TGTGCCAGCAGAGACCGAGGGGGATTACGTGAAGCTTTCTTT. It encodes CASRDRGGLREAFF.

The chain joins TRBV2 to TRBJ1-5, with 8 bases fitting TRBD1. Germline CDR1 is SNHLY and CDR2 is FYNNEI. There are 14 residues in the CDR3. Trimming removed 2 bases from V and 7 bases from J; junction bases left unmatched: 4. CDR3 residues: CASSESRQGQPQHF. CDR3 coding DNA: TGTGCCAGCAGTGAATCCCGACAGGGGCAGCCCCAGCATTTT.

This clone occurred once. V and J are TRBV7-9 and TRBJ1-6; possible D gene TRBD1, 5 bases. Germline V gene data show CDR1 as SEHNR and CDR2 as FQNEAQ (reference sequence). Trimming took 5 bases from V and 5 from J, leaving 16 bases between them. This CDR3 is built from 16 residues. The CDR3 loop reads CASSLGRVRDNSPLHF. CDR3 coding DNA: TGTGCCAGCAGCCTCGGCAGGGTTAGAGATAATTCACCCCTCCACTTT. Filled out from reference TRBV7-9 and TRBJ1-6, the complete variable domain reads DTGVSQNPRHKITKRGQNVTFRCDPISEHNRLYWYRQTLGQGPEFLTYFQNEAQLEKSRLLSDRFSAERPKGSFSTLEIQRTEQGDSAMYLCASSLGRVRDNSPLHFGNGTRLTVT.

As DNA, the CDR3 is TGTGCCAGCAGTGAACTAGGACTAGCGAAGAATACGAACACCGGGGAGCTGTTTTTT. This encodes CASSELGLAKNTNTGELFF. The chain has TRBV2 and TRBJ2-2; 9 nucleotides agree with TRBD2. The CDR3 spans 19 residues. From germline, CDR1 is SNHLY and CDR2 FYNNEI. J was trimmed by 0 bases and V by 2 bases; bases with no gene match: 10.

This clone was counted once. The chain employs TRBV19 and TRBJ1-1; no clear D gene. The CDR3 loop spans 14 amino acids. The germline CDR1 and CDR2 sequences are LNHDA and SQIVND (reference sequence). Trimming left V 11 bases short and J 0 bases short, with 16 bases between. CDR3 DNA sequence: TGTGCCTCACGGGCGGGTGCAATGAACACTGAAGCTTTCTTT. The encoded protein is CASRAGAMNTEAFF.

The chain is built from TRBV11-2 and TRBJ2-3; the D gene is possibly TRBD1 (6 bases). Germline V gene lookup returns CDR1 SGHAT and CDR2 FQNNGV. The CDR3 totals 15 residues. V lost 0 bases and J lost 2, with 9 bases in between. CDR3: CASSLDPGDTDTQYF. As DNA, the CDR3 is TGTGCCAGCAGCTTAGATCCAGGGGACACAGATACGCAGTATTTT.

The chain has TRBV7-9 and TRBJ2-5; TRBD2 aligns across 12 bases. CDR3 length: 15 amino acids. CDR1 is SEHNR, CDR2 FQNEAQ, per germline (reference sequence). V lost 4 bases to trimming and J lost 5 bases; unmatched junction nucleotides: 5. In DNA, the CDR3 is TGTGCCAGCAGCTCTAGCGGGGGGGCCTCCGAGACCCAGTACTTC. Translated, it gives CASSSSGGASETQYF.

V and J are TRBV6-1 and TRBJ2-7; 11 positions match TRBD1. Trimming removed 6 bases from V and 5 bases from J; junction bases left unmatched: 6. The CDR3 length is 14 residues. Per the germline V gene, CDR1 is MNHNS and CDR2 is SASEGT. The DNA for the CDR3 is TGTGCCAGCAGCGAATGGACAGGGGGCGACGAGCAGTACTTC. Protein sequence: CASSEWTGGDEQYF.

The genes are TRBV11-2 and TRBJ2-1; TRBD1 might be the D (6 bases). This CDR3 has 16 amino acids. With 1 base removed from V and 3 bases from J, the gap between germline ends came to 13 bases. Per the germline V gene, CDR1 is SGHAT and CDR2 is FQNNGV. The CDR3 region is CASSLGARGGYNEQFF. DNA of the CDR3: TGTGCCAGCAGCTTAGGTGCCAGGGGCGGCTACAATGAGCAGTTCTTC.

The V and J genes are TRBV9 and TRBJ1-3; weak D call: TRBD1 (6 bases). Trimming shortened V by 3 bases and J by 0 bases, and 10 bases separated the two germline ends. The CDR3 contains 15 residues. The germline gives CDR1 SGDLS, CDR2 YYNGEE. CDR3 in DNA: TGTGCCAGCAGCGCCGGACAGTTCTCTGGAAACACCATATATTTT. Translated: CASSAGQFSGNTIYF.